This T cell receptor (beta chain) originates from a study of radiation and T cells in renal cell carcinoma. Study outcomes and limitations: In blood, top tumor clones expanded by 2 weeks, shrinking by 4.

Stated time point: blood 2 weeks post-SBRT. The treatment was: 15 Gy SBRT to primary tumor, nephrectomy 4 weeks later. Serial blood draws occurred at baseline and 2 and 4 weeks post-SBRT. Clear cell pathology was present in this patient's renal cell carcinoma. Profiling relied on immunoSEQ multiplex PCR, and the TCRdb table lists in-frame clones only, not all of them. The table includes roughly 140,000 clones, approximately 86% detected once. V shed 1 base and J shed 7 bases, with 8 bases lying between them. CDR3 size: 13 residues. CDR1 SGHNT and CDR2 YENEEA come from the germline V gene. Of note for this clone: The target antigen is unknown.

The starting material was blood, obtained from a patient whose treatment included radiotherapy and nephrectomy. The clonotype originates from a woman aged 45-59 years with renal cell carcinoma. The rearrangement uses TRBV11-3 and TRBJ2-1; D not resolved. Written as DNA, the CDR3 is TGTGCCAGCAGCTTAGGCGGCATAAATGAGCAGTTCTTC. Translated, it gives CASSLGGINEQFF.